This T cell receptor (beta chain) was identified during a study of control samples from healthy donors and cancer patients. Clones were read by immunoSEQ multiplex PCR, and TCRdb kept only the in-frame ones, dropping some. The data show about 410,000 clones, 75% to 95% seen once. This CDR3 is 12 amino acids long. CDR1 is LGHNA and CDR2 is YSLEER in the germline V gene. The V end was cut by 0 bases, the J end by 12 bases, with 11 bases between. The sample holds one count of this clone. This receptor was identified in a man between 40 and 49 years old with head and neck cancer. What was sequenced was PBMCs. The chain combines TRBV4-3 with TRBJ1-1; possible D gene TRBD1, 5 bases. The CDR3 DNA follows: TGCGCCAGCAGCCAAGATCACGAGGGGCCTTTCTTT. Encoded protein: CASSQDHEGPFF.